This TCR beta chain is from a study of graft-versus-host responses after intestinal transplantation. As for the study in general: Every recipient had anti-thymocyte globulin induction and approximately 3 years of tacrolimus plus steroids.

This clone was found a few times. The CDR3 runs to 12 residues. Deletions cut 3 bases from V and 4 bases from J, with 7 bases between. Germline CDR1 reads SGHNT; CDR2 reads YYREEE (reference sequence). Libraries were prepared by immunoSEQ multiplex PCR; TCRdb keeps only in-frame clonotypes and omits some of them. Of 13,000 to 15,000 clones listed, 25% to 35% are singletons. The sequence came from a human patient who received an intestinal transplant. Sequencing was performed on alloreactive CD4+ T cells from a mixed lymphocyte reaction culture, taken before intestinal transplant. Subset in this sample: CFSE-low proliferating T cells sorted from roughly six-day pre-transplant mixed lymphocyte reaction (GvH or HvG direction). The chain recombines TRBV5-4 with TRBJ1-2, with no clear D. Written as DNA, the CDR3 is TGTGCCAGCAGCTCTACCCTCTATGGCTACACCTTC. Translation gives CASSSTLYGYTF.